This is a list of T cell receptor beta chains from one sample in a study of a mutant IDH1 vaccine in newly diagnosed glioma. The assay was immunoSEQ multiplex PCR, and TCRdb's table has in-frame clones only and misses some. The sample lists about 92,000 clones; about 80% were seen once. The sample was PBMCs, taken from a glioma patient treated with radiotherapy, temozolomide or both. The receptor source for this set is a woman between 45 and 65 years old with glioma. CDR3s include the opening cysteine and the closing phenylalanine or tryptophan. D genes are given only for firm matches. For some rows the clone size is stated as once, few or many, or as a class when expanded; others skip it.

TRBD1,NA,TRBV5-6,TRBJ1-1,CASSPGGTGAEAFF,TGTGCCAGCAGCCCTGGGGGGACAGGGGCTGAAGCTTTCTTT
TRBD1,NA,TRBV5-4,TRBJ2-1,CASSFGQESYNEQFF,TGTGCCAGCAGCTTTGGACAGGAGTCCTACAATGAGCAGTTCTTC
NA,NA,TRBV5-5,TRBJ1-3,CASSRGEGEWNTIYF,TGTGCCAGCAGCAGGGGGGAAGGGGAGTGGAACACCATATATTTT
TRBD1,NA,TRBV18,TRBJ1-2,CASSRDRGHYGCTF,TGTGCCAGCTCTCGGGACAGGGGGCACTATGGCTGCACCTTC
NA,NA,TRBV30,TRBJ1-1,CAWLPLVRENTEAFF,TGTGCCTGGTTACCCCTGGTTAGGGAGAACACTGAAGCTTTCTTT
NA,NA,TRBV10-2,TRBJ2-3,CASSERGGATSTDTQYF,TGCGCCAGCAGTGAAAGGGGGGGGGCCACTAGCACAGATACGCAGTATTTT
TRBD2,NA,TRBV5-6,TRBJ2-1,CASSFGLAGALNEQFF,TGTGCCAGCAGCTTCGGACTAGCGGGGGCCCTCAATGAGCAGTTCTTC
TRBD1,NA,TRBV5-1,TRBJ1-2,CASSQFWDSNYGYTF,TGCGCCAGCAGCCAGTTCTGGGACAGTAACTATGGCTACACCTTC
TRBD1,few,TRBV7-3,TRBJ1-2,CASSLQGASGYTF,TGTGCCAGCAGCTTACAGGGGGCGAGTGGCTACACCTTC
NA,NA,TRBV6-1,TRBJ2-2,CATPGGAANTGELFF,TGTGCCACTCCGGGTGGGGCCGCGAACACCGGGGAGCTGTTTTTT
NA,NA,TRBV19,TRBJ1-3,CASSRSTISGNTIYF,TGTGCCAGTAGCCGGAGCACGATCTCTGGAAACACCATATATTTT
NA,few,TRBV7-2,TRBJ1-2,CASSLEGYGYTF,TGTGCCAGCAGCTTAGAGGGATATGGCTACACCTTC
NA,NA,TRBV10-1,TRBJ2-1,CASSERRSLFDEQFF,TGCGCCAGCAGTGAGCGACGGAGCCTTTTTGATGAGCAGTTCTTC
NA,NA,TRBV6-5,TRBJ1-2,CASSSTGGYTF,TGTGCCAGCAGTTCAACAGGCGGCTACACCTTC
NA,NA,TRBV6-1,TRBJ1-1,CASIPGHLNTEAFF,TGTGCCAGCATCCCGGGACATTTGAACACTGAAGCTTTCTTT
NA,NA,TRBV5-1,TRBJ2-2,CASSLDGAGAGELFF,TGCGCCAGCAGCTTGGATGGGGCCGGGGCCGGGGAGCTGTTTTTT
NA,NA,TRBV7-2,TRBJ1-1,CASSLWSTNTEAFF,TGTGCCAGCAGCTTATGGTCCACGAACACTGAAGCTTTCTTT
NA,NA,TRBV21-1,TRBJ2-3,CASSKVPVRGAVTDTQYF,TGTGCCAGCAGCAAGGTACCTGTCCGCGGGGCGGTAACAGATACGCAGTATTTT
NA,NA,TRBV9,TRBJ1-3,CASSVLGDSGNTIYF,TGTGCCAGCAGCGTATTAGGGGATTCGGGAAACACCATATATTTT
NA,few,TRBV15,TRBJ1-2,CATSRVAGLGYTF,TGTGCCACCAGCAGAGTTGCAGGGCTTGGCTACACCTTC
NA,once,TRBV7-2,TRBJ2-7,CASSPTDYEQYF,TGTGCCAGCAGCCCCACCGACTACGAGCAGTACTTC
TRBD1,NA,TRBV5-1,TRBJ1-1,CASSGTANTEAFF,TGCGCCAGCAGCGGGACAGCGAACACTGAAGCTTTCTTT
NA,NA,TRBV30,TRBJ2-7,CAWSAGPSYEQYF,TGTGCCTGGAGCGCCGGACCGAGCTACGAGCAGTACTTC
TRBD1,NA,TRBV5-1,TRBJ2-7,CASSLYGQGAYEQYF,TGCGCCAGCAGCTTGTATGGACAGGGAGCCTACGAGCAGTACTTC
NA,NA,TRBV1,TRBJ1-2,CTSSQEQGIAGYTF,TGCACCAGCAGCCAAGAACAGGGTATTGCTGGCTACACCTTC
NA,NA,TRBV6-6,TRBJ1-4,CASSYRQGQLFF,TGTGCCAGCAGTTACAGGCAGGGACAACTGTTTTTT
TRBD1,NA,TRBV19,TRBJ1-4,CASSKTGTGDEKLFF,TGTGCCAGTAGTAAAACCGGGACAGGGGATGAAAAACTGTTTTTT